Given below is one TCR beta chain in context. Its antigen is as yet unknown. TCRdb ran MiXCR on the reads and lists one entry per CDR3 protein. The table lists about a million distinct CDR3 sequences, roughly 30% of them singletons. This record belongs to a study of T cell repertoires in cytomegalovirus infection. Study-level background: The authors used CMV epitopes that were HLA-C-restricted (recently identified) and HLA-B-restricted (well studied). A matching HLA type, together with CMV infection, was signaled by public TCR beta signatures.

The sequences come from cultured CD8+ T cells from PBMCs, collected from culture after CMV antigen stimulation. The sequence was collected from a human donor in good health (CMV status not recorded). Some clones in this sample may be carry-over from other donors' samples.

CDR3 sequence: CASTGDGTEAFF. Here the CDR3 DNA reads TGTGCCAGTACGGGGGATGGCACTGAAGCTTTCTTT. The gene calls are TRBV19 and TRBJ1-1; maybe TRBD1 (5 bases). Germline V gene sequence: CDR1 LNHDA, CDR2 SQIVND (reference sequence). Trimming took off 7 bases at V and 4 bases at J, with 10 bases between the two ends. This CDR3 has 12 amino acids.